This entry is about one TCR beta chain. The target antigen is unknown. Time point reported: week 23, last vaccination. The vaccine gave 300 ug of a 20-mer mutant IDH1 peptide subcutaneously per dose. This record comes from a study of a mutant IDH1 vaccine in newly diagnosed glioma. Study as a whole: Patients were started on vaccination 4-6 weeks after radiotherapy alone, or with temozolomide cycles. General study points: A vaccine-induced immune response developed in about 93% of the patients.

Germline lookup yields CDR1 SNHLY and CDR2 FYNNEI. This CDR3 comprises 15 residues. V was trimmed by 5 bases and J by 0 bases, leaving 11 bases between them. Profiling relied on immunoSEQ multiplex PCR, and the TCRdb table lists in-frame clones only, not all of them. Among just over 80,000 clones listed, 85% were seen once. V gene TRBV2 combines with J gene TRBJ1-3; D call uncertain. The receptor was isolated from a man aged 25 to 45 with glioma. Some clones in this sample may be carry-over from other donors' samples. The sample in question was PBMCs, obtained from a glioma patient whose treatment included an IDH1 peptide vaccine. CDR3 protein: CASSSDMSSGNTIYF. CDR3 DNA sequence: TGTGCCAGCAGTTCCGACATGAGCTCTGGAAACACCATATATTTT.